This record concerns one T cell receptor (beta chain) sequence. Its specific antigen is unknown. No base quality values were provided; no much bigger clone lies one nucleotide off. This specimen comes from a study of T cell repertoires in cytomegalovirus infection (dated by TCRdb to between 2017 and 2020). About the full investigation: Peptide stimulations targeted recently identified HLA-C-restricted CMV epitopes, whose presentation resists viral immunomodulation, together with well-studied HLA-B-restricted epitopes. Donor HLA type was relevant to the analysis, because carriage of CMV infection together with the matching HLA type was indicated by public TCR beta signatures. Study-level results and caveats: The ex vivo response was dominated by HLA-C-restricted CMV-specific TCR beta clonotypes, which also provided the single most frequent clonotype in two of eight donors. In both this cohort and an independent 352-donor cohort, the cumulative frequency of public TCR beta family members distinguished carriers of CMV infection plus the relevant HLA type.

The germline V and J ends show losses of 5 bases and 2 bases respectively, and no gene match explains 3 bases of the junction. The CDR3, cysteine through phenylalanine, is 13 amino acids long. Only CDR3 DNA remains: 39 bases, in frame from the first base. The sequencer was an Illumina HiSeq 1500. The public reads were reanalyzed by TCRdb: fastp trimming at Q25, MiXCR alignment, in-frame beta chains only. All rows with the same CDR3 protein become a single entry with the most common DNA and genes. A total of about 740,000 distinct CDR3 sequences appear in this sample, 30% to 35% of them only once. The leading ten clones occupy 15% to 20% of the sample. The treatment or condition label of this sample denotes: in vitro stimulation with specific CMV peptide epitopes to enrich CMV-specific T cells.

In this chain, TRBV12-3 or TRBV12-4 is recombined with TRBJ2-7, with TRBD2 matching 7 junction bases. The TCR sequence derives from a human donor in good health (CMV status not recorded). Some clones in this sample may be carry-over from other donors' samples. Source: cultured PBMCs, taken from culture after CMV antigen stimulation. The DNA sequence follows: TGTGCCAGCAGTAAAGGACTAGCCTACGAGCAGTACTTC. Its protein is CASSKGLAYEQYF.